These 30 T cell receptor beta chains came from one sample sequenced in a study of beta chain features in type 1 diabetes. The study reverse transcribed the entire isolated RNA, so it sequenced expressed TCRB transcripts. This table comes from immunoSEQ multiplex PCR, and its TCRdb copy is limited to in-frame clones, with some not included. The table has roughly 380,000 clones, less than 20% seen once. Input material: naive CD4+ T cells from blood. The receptors here all came from a woman aged 18-30 years in good health.

This clone was seen a few times. The rearrangement uses TRBV5-4 and TRBJ1-1, with a tentative D call TRBD1 (6 bases). The CDR3 consists of 15 residues. V was shortened by 3 bases and J by 5 bases, with 17 bases between the two germline ends. In germline, CDR1 is SGHNT, CDR2 YYREEE (reference sequence). CDR3 DNA sequence: TGTGCCAGCAGCTCCTATGCCAGGGGCGGTACTGAAGCTTTCTTT. Translation: CASSSYARGGTEAFF.

Comments on this clone: The sample has other DNA sequences that encode this CDR3 too. This chain joins TRBV30 and TRBJ1-1; tentatively, D is TRBD1 (5 bases). The V end lost 3 bases, the J end lost 6 bases, and 11 bases lay between the germline ends. Germline values: CDR1 GTSNPN, CDR2 SVGIG (reference sequence). CDR3 size: 12 residues. CDR3 bases: TGTGCCTGGAGCGGGGGAGGCGCTGAAGCTTTCTTT. Its translation is CAWSGGGAEAFF.

Points on this clone: The sample contains more than one DNA sequence encoding this CDR3. The chain links TRBV5-1 to TRBJ1-5; D not certain. V was shortened by 0 bases and J by 4 bases, with 8 bases between the two germline ends. Germline CDR1 and CDR2: SGHRS and YFSETQ. CDR3 length equals 14 residues. The CDR3 DNA sequence: TGCGCCAGCAGCTTGGGAGGAGGGAATCAGCCCCAGCATTTT. Encoded protein: CASSLGGGNQPQHF.

The V call is TRBV7-2, the J call TRBJ2-7; 9 nucleotides align to TRBD1. The length of the CDR3 is 14 residues. In germline, CDR1 is SGHTA, CDR2 FQGNSA. V was clipped by 1 base and J by 12 bases; unmatched bases: 10. CDR3 residues: CASSLVTGGPSLYF. The CDR3 DNA reads as TGTGCCAGCAGCTTAGTCACAGGGGGCCCGAGTCTGTACTTC.

This clone was picked up a small number of times. This sequence joins TRBV4-1 and TRBJ2-1; D unclear. The CDR3 covers 15 residues. The germline gives CDR1 MGHRA, CDR2 YSYEKL. Trimming took off 4 bases at V and 7 bases at J, with 17 bases between the two ends. CDR3 coding DNA: TGCGCCAGCAGCCTAGACCCCGTTAGCATTAATGAGCAGTTCTTC. This codes for CASSLDPVSINEQFF.

This clone turned up a few times. The chain recombines TRBV19 with TRBJ2-5; 9 nucleotides agree with TRBD2. The junction had 9 bases not matched to a gene; V was cut back by 5 bases and J by 5 bases. Per germline, CDR1 LNHDA and CDR2 SQIVND (reference sequence). The CDR3 is 15 residues long. The CDR3 DNA follows: TGTGCCAGTAGTTCTTCTAGCGGGATTCGTGAGACCCAGTACTTC. Its translation: CASSSSSGIRETQYF.

This clone has more than one count but fewer than ten. The chain links TRBV4-3 to TRBJ2-1, with 10 bases lining up with TRBD2. V lost 4 bases to trimming and J lost 3 bases; unmatched junction nucleotides: 3. The CDR3 runs 15 residues. From germline, CDR1 is LGHNA and CDR2 YSLEER. The CDR3 nucleotides are TGCGCCAGCAGCCTACTAGCGGGGAGCTACAATGAGCAGTTCTTC. Translated, it gives CASSLLAGSYNEQFF.

This clone was seen only once. The V call is TRBV12-5, the J call TRBJ2-6; 11 nucleotides line up with TRBD1. Germline V gives CDR1 LGHNT, CDR2 FRNRAP. The CDR3 has 16 residues. Trimming cost V 7 bases and J 2 bases; bases outside gene matches: 4. This CDR3 reads CASAWDRGAGANVLTF. In DNA form, the CDR3 reads TGTGCTAGTGCCTGGGACAGGGGGGCTGGGGCCAACGTCCTGACTTTC.

V usage is TRBV11-3 and J usage is TRBJ2-3; TRBD1 aligns across 7 bases. CDR1 and CDR2 from the germline V gene are SGHNT and YENEEA. With V trimmed by 5 bases and J by 1 base, 6 bases remained unmatched. The CDR3 is made up of 15 amino acids. The CDR3 DNA follows: TGTGCCAGCAGCCCCATAGGGACAGGCACAGATACGCAGTATTTT. Its protein product is CASSPIGTGTDTQYF.

The chain joins TRBV5-1 to TRBJ1-1, with 9 nucleotides matching TRBD1. This CDR3 contains 15 residues. V trimming: 2 bases; J trimming: 4 bases; junction bases outside the gene matches: 6. Germline assignment: CDR1 SGHRS and CDR2 YFSETQ. CDR3 residues: CASSFGQGMSTEAFF. CDR3 DNA sequence: TGCGCCAGCAGCTTTGGACAGGGGATGAGCACTGAAGCTTTCTTT.

V and J are TRBV7-8 and TRBJ2-1; 9 bases are shared with TRBD2. There are 15 residues in the CDR3. In germline, CDR1 is SGHVS, CDR2 FQNEAQ. After removal of 3 bases from V and 8 bases from J, the junction contained 8 bases not matched to a gene. The CDR3 protein is CASSLRSGSADEQFF. CDR3 sequence (DNA): TGTGCCAGCAGCTTGCGTAGCGGGAGTGCCGATGAGCAGTTCTTC.

This clone was recorded a few times. The chain couples TRBV9 to TRBJ2-5, with D perhaps matching TRBD2 (5 bases). Germline CDR1 SGDLS, CDR2 YYNGEE. The CDR3 consists of 13 residues. Trimming pared 4 bases from V and 9 bases from J, leaving 16 bases between. The CDR3 bases are TGTGCCAGCAGCACTGGACGGCTCGGGGCCCAGTACTTC. It is translated as CASSTGRLGAQYF.

The genes are TRBV19 and TRBJ1-1, with TRBD1 matching over 7 bases. This CDR3 spans 14 amino acids. V lost 3 bases to trimming and J lost 7 bases; unmatched junction nucleotides: 8. CDR1 is LNHDA, CDR2 SQIVND, per germline (reference sequence). DNA of the CDR3: TGTGCCAGTAGTATCGGGACAGCGAAGGGTGAAGCTTTCTTT. Translated, it gives CASSIGTAKGEAFF. Full variable domain (remainder filled in from reference TRBV19 and TRBJ1-1): DGGITQSPKYLFRKEGQNVTLSCEQNLNHDAMYWYRQDPGQGLRLIYYSQIVNDFQKGDIAEGYSVSREKKESFPLTVTSAQKNPTAFYLCASSIGTAKGEAFFGQGTRLTVV.

With respect to this clone: Other DNA sequences in this specimen translate into the identical CDR3. The chain joins TRBV18 to TRBJ1-1, with 7 bases that match TRBD1. The germline CDR1 and CDR2 sequences are KGHSH and LQKENI. V gave up 3 bases and J gave up 2 bases; unmatched junction bases: 3. This CDR3 has 14 amino acids. The CDR3 nucleotides read TGTGCCAGCTCACCCGGACAGGCAAACACTGAAGCTTTCTTT. This encodes CASSPGQANTEAFF.

The CDR3 region is CASSVGGTGSYNEQFF. Here the CDR3 DNA reads TGTGCCAGCAGCGTCGGGGGGACAGGGAGTTACAATGAGCAGTTCTTC. This chain uses TRBV9 with TRBJ2-1; 9 bases line up with TRBD1. Germline CDR1 is SGDLS and CDR2 is YYNGEE. The CDR3 has 16 residues. Trimming at V came to 2 bases and at J to 4 bases, leaving 7 bases not matched to a gene.

The J gene is TRBJ2-3, the V gene TRBV6-5; tentatively, D is TRBD1 (5 bases). This CDR3 contains 15 residues. Germline lookup yields CDR1 MNHEY and CDR2 SVGAGI. Trimming removed 5 bases at V and 4 bases at J, with 16 bases between. CDR3 sequence (DNA): TGTGCCAGCAGTACCACAGGAAGGACGCCAGATACGCAGTATTTT. This sequence encodes CASSTTGRTPDTQYF.

CDR3 protein: CASSLRVSGGGEQYF. The CDR3 bases are TGTGCCAGCAGCCTTAGGGTTAGCGGGGGTGGTGAGCAGTACTTC. The rearrangement links TRBV5-4 to TRBJ2-7, with 9 bases fitting TRBD2. This CDR3 spans 15 amino acids. Losses at the gene ends were 4 bases for V and 7 bases for J; bases not matched to a gene: 12. Germline CDR1 SGHNT, CDR2 YYREEE (reference sequence).

The V call is TRBV2, the J call TRBJ2-7, with 7 bases that match TRBD1. V was pared by 7 bases and J by 2 bases, with 2 bases of the junction left unmatched. The germline V gene has CDR1 SNHLY and CDR2 FYNNEI. CDR3 length equals 12 residues. In DNA, the CDR3 is TGTGCCAGCACCGGGACAGCCTACGAGCAGTACTTC. It codes for CASTGTAYEQYF.

This clone was observed a handful of times. The chain combines TRBV14 with TRBJ1-2; tentatively, D is TRBD1 (6 bases). Per the germline V gene, CDR1 is SGHDN and CDR2 is FVKESK. The germline V and J ends were trimmed by 6 bases and 6 bases, with 14 bases remaining between them. The CDR3 is 13 amino acids. The CDR3 DNA reads as TGTGCCAGCAGACCTACAGGGAGCGATGGCTACACCTTC. Amino acids: CASRPTGSDGYTF.

The CDR3 sequence: CASSPISGTGAKNIQYF. CDR3 coding DNA: TGTGCCAGCTCACCAATCAGCGGAACCGGGGCCAAAAACATTCAGTACTTC. This chain joins TRBV18 and TRBJ2-4, with D perhaps matching TRBD2 (5 bases). The germline gives CDR1 KGHSH, CDR2 LQKENI. V was trimmed by 2 bases and J by 1 base, leaving 15 bases between them. This CDR3 region has 17 residues. The full variable domain, rest sourced from reference TRBV18 and TRBJ2-4, is NAGVMQNPRHLVRRRGQEARLRCSPMKGHSHVYWYRQLPEEGLKFMVYLQKENIIDESGMPKERFSAEFPKEGPSILRIQQVVRGDSAAYFCASSPISGTGAKNIQYFGAGTRLSVL.

This sequence joins TRBV5-6 and TRBJ2-5; D may be TRBD1 (6 bases). Germline loops: CDR1 SGHDT, CDR2 YYEEEE. The CDR3 totals 16 residues. V was clipped by 4 bases and J by 0 bases, with 16 bases between them. The CDR3 region is CASSRWGQPYQETQYF. The CDR3 DNA reads as TGTGCCAGCAGCCGATGGGGACAACCGTACCAAGAGACCCAGTACTTC.

This clone appeared a single time. The chain's CDR3 is CASSPTVTYEQYF. Written as DNA, the CDR3 is TGTGCCAGCTCACCGACAGTGACCTACGAGCAGTACTTC. The chain joins TRBV18 to TRBJ2-7; D is possibly TRBD1 (5 bases). V lost 3 bases to trimming and J lost 2 bases, with 8 bases between them. Germline CDR1 is KGHSH and CDR2 is LQKENI. The CDR3 sequence is 13 residues long.

DNA of the CDR3: TGTGCCATCAGTGATTGGCAGCAAGAGACCCAGTACTTC. This gives the protein CAISDWQQETQYF. V usage is TRBV10-3 and J usage is TRBJ2-5; no reliable D call. The germline V and J ends were trimmed by 3 bases and 2 bases, with 7 bases remaining between them. The CDR3 runs to 13 residues. Germline-derived CDR1 and CDR2 are ENHRY and SYGVKD.

This clone was recorded a few times. This chain uses TRBV9 with TRBJ2-2; 7 bases align to TRBD2. The CDR3 runs 14 residues. CDR1 is SGDLS and CDR2 is YYNGEE in the germline V gene. The ends lost 0 bases at V and 5 bases at J; junction bases unmatched: 1. CDR3 amino acids: CASSVGGGTGELFF. The CDR3 DNA reads as TGTGCCAGCAGCGTAGGGGGGGGAACCGGGGAGCTGTTTTTT.

This clone was detected only a few times. In DNA, the CDR3 is TGCGCCAGCAGCTTGACCGAACAGACTGAAGCTTTCTTT. This encodes CASSLTEQTEAFF. The chain links TRBV5-1 to TRBJ1-1; D is unresolved. This CDR3 is 13 amino acids long. Germline V CDR1 and CDR2: SGHRS, YFSETQ. Trimming took 1 base from V and 5 from J, leaving 9 bases between them.

The gene calls are TRBV10-3 and TRBJ1-6; possible D gene TRBD1, 5 bases. Germline lookup yields CDR1 ENHRY and CDR2 SYGVKD. With 8 bases removed from V and 7 bases from J, the gap between germline ends came to 15 bases. The CDR3 has 14 amino acids. The CDR3 protein is CAIQAGLGNSPLHF. The CDR3 bases are TGTGCCATCCAGGCGGGACTGGGAAATTCACCCCTCCACTTT.

A remark on this clone: This sample includes further DNA sequences coding for the same CDR3. The chain couples TRBV4-1 to TRBJ1-2, with D hard to call. Trimming cost V 0 bases and J 5 bases, with 4 bases left between them. Germline lookup yields CDR1 MGHRA and CDR2 YSYEKL. The length of the CDR3 is 12 residues. The CDR3 sequence is CASSQDLYGYTF. CDR3 in DNA: TGCGCCAGCAGCCAAGACCTATATGGCTACACCTTC.

This clone was counted between two and nine times. The chain is built from TRBV4-2 and TRBJ1-6; 7 bases are a match to TRBD1. The CDR3 extends over 14 amino acids. The J segment lost 10 bases and the V segment lost 5 bases, leaving 8 bases of the junction unmatched. Germline V lookup: CDR1 LGHNA, CDR2 YNFKEQ. CDR3 residues: CASSSRTGESPLHF. The CDR3 bases are TGTGCCAGCAGCTCCCGGACAGGCGAGTCACCCCTCCACTTT.

CDR3 region: CASSPRTGEETQYF. In DNA form, the CDR3 reads TGTGCCAGTAGTCCCAGGACAGGGGAAGAGACCCAGTACTTC. The J gene is TRBJ2-5, the V gene TRBV19; 9 positions match TRBD1. Looked up from germline, CDR1 is LNHDA and CDR2 is SQIVND (reference sequence). V was clipped by 5 bases and J by 3 bases; unmatched bases: 4. The CDR3 totals 14 residues.

The chain joins TRBV5-5 to TRBJ1-6; D gene unclear. This CDR3 spans 16 amino acids. The germline gives CDR1 SGHKS, CDR2 YYEKEE (reference sequence). V gave up 4 bases and J gave up 8 bases, with 19 bases separating them. The CDR3 spells CASSAGAGLLDSPLHF. The DNA for the CDR3 is TGTGCCAGCAGCGCTGGAGCGGGATTACTCGATTCACCCCTCCACTTT.